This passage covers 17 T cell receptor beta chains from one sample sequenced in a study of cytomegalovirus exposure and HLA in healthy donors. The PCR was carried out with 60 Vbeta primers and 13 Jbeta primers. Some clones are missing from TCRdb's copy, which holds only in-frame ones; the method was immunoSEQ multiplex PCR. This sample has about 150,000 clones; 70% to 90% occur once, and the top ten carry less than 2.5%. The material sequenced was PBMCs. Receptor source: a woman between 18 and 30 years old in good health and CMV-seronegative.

DNA for the CDR3: TGTGCCAGCAGTTTTAAAGATTCGGGCAATGAGCAGTTCTTC. Its protein is CASSFKDSGNEQFF. This chain links TRBV27 with TRBJ2-1, with unresolved D. Germline loops: CDR1 MNHEY, CDR2 SMNVEV (reference sequence). The CDR3 is 14 residues long. The germline V and J ends were trimmed by 3 bases and 6 bases, with 12 bases remaining between them.

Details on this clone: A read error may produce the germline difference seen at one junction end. CDR3 coding DNA: TGTGCCAGCAGGCCCCGGAGGCCGACGGCTAACGGGGATTTT. This codes for CASRPRRPTANGDF. The V call is TRBV28, the J call TRBJ1-5, with D unclear. Germline assignment: CDR1 MDHEN and CDR2 SYDVKM. CDR3 length: 14 residues.

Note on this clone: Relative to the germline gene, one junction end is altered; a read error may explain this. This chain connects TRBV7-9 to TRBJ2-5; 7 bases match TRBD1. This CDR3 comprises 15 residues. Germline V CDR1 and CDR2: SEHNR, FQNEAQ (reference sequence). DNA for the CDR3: TGTTCCAGCAGCTTAGGGGGACAGCCTCAAGAGACCCAGTACTTC. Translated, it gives CSSSLGGQPQETQYF.

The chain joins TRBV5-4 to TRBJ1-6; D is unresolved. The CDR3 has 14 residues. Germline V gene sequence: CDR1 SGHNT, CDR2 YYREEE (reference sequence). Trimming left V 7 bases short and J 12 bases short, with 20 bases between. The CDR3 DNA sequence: TGTGCCAGCGGCCTGGATAAGGCCGCAGGACCCCTCCACTTT. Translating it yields CASGLDKAAGPLHF. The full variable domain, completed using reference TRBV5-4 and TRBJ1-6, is ETGVTQSPTHLIKTRGQQVTLRCSSQSGHNTVSWYQQALGQGPQFIFQYYREEENGRGNFPPRFSGLQFPNYSSELNVNALELDDSALYLCASGLDKAAGPLHFGNGTRLTVT.

The CDR3 nucleotides are TGTGCCAGCAGTTACTCCGTGGGGCAGAACACTGAAGCTTTCTTT. Translated, it gives CASSYSVGQNTEAFF. The V call is TRBV6-5, the J call TRBJ1-1, with D possibly being TRBD1 (5 bases). The CDR3 is made up of 15 amino acids. Germline lookup yields CDR1 MNHEY and CDR2 SVGAGI. Trimming left V 0 bases short and J 1 base short, with 9 bases between.

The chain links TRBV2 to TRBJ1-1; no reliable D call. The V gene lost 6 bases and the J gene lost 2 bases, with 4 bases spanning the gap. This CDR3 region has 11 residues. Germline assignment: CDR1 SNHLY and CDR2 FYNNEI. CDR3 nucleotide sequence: TGTGCCAGCAGGAGAAACACTGAAGCTTTCTTT. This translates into CASRRNTEAFF. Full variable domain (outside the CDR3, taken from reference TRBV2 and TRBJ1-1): EPEVTQTPSHQVTQMGQEVILRCVPISNHLYFYWYRQILGQKVEFLVSFYNNEISEKSEIFDDQFSVERPDGSNFTLKIRSTKLEDSAMYFCASRRNTEAFFGQGTRLTVV.

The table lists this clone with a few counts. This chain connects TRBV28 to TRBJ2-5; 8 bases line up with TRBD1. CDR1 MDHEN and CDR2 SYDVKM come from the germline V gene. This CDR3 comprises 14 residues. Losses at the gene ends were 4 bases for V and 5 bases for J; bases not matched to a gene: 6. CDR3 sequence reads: CASSSRTGSETQYF. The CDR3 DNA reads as TGTGCCAGCAGTTCACGGACAGGGTCGGAGACCCAGTACTTC. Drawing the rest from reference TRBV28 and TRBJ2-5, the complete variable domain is DVKVTQSSRYLVKRTGEKVFLECVQDMDHENMFWYRQDPGLGLRLIYFSYDVKMKEKGDIPEGYSVSREKKERFSLILESASTNQTSMYLCASSSRTGSETQYFGPGTRLLVL.

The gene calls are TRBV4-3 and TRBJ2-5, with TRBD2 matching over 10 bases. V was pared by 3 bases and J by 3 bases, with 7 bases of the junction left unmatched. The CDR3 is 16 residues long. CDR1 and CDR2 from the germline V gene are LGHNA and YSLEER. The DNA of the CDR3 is TGCGCCAGCAGCCATGGCTTGAGCGGGGGGGAAGAGACCCAGTACTTC. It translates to CASSHGLSGGEETQYF.

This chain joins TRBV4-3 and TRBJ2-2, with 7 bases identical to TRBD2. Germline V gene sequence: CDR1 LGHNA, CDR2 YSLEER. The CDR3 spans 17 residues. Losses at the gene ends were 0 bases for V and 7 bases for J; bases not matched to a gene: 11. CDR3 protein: CASSQDLGRELGGELFF. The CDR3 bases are TGCGCCAGCAGCCAAGATTTGGGGCGGGAGCTGGGCGGGGAGCTGTTTTTT.

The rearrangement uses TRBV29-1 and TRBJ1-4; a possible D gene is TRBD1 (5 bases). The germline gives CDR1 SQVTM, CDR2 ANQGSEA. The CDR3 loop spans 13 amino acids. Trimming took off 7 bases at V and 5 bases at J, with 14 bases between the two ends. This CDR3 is CSAQEDMNEKLFF. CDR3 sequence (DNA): TGCAGCGCCCAAGAGGACATGAATGAAAAACTGTTTTTT.

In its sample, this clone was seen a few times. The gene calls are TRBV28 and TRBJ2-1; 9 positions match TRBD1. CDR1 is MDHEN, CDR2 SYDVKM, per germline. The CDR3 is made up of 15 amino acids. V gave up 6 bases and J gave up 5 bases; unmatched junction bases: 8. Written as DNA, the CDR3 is TGTGCCAGCAGGTCCGGGACAGGGTCCCACAATGAGCAGTTCTTC. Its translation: CASRSGTGSHNEQFF.

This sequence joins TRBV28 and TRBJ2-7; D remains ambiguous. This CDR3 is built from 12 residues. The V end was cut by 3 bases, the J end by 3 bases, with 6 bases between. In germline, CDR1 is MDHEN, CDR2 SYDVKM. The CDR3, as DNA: TGTGCCAGCAGTTTTTCCTTCTACGAGCAGTACTTC. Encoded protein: CASSFSFYEQYF. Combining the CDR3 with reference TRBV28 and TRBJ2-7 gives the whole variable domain DVKVTQSSRYLVKRTGEKVFLECVQDMDHENMFWYRQDPGLGLRLIYFSYDVKMKEKGDIPEGYSVSREKKERFSLILESASTNQTSMYLCASSFSFYEQYFGPGTRLTVT.

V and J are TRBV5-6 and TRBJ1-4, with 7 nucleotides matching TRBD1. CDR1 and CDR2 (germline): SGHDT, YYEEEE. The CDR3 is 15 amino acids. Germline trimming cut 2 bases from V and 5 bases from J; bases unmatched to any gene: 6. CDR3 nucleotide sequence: TGTGCCAGCAGCTTCGTGGGACAGCCGAATGAAAAACTGTTTTTT. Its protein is CASSFVGQPNEKLFF.

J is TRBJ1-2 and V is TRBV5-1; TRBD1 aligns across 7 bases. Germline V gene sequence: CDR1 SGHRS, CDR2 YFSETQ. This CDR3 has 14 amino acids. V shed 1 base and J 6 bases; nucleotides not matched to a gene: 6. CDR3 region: CASSLTEGGDGYTF. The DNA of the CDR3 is TGCGCCAGCAGCTTGACAGAAGGGGGCGATGGCTACACCTTC.

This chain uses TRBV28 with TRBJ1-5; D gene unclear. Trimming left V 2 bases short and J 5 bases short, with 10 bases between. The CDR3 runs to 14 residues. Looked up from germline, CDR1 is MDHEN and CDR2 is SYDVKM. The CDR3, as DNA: TGTGCCAGCAGTTTAACCCGGGTGGATCAGCCCCAGCATTTT. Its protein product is CASSLTRVDQPQHF.

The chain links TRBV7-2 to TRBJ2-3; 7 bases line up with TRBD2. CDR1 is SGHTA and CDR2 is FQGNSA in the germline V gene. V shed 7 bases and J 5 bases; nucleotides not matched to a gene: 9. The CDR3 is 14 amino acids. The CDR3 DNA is TGTGCCAGCACCTTGGGGGGGGTATTAGATACGCAGTATTTT. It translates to CASTLGGVLDTQYF.

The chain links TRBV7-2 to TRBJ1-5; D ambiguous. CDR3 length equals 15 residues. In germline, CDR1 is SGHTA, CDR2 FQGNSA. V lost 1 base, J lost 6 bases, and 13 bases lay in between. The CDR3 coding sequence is TGTGCCAGCAGCTTAGAGCCCCAGGTACCTCAGCCCCAGCATTTT. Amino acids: CASSLEPQVPQPQHF.